The T cell receptor (beta chain) under discussion was sequenced for a study of T cell responses to AZD1222 COVID-19 vaccine. The data were produced by immunoSEQ multiplex PCR, yet TCRdb's version contains in-frame clones alone and is incomplete. The table records over 95,000 clones, 70% to 85% of them present only once. The CDR3 is 12 residues long. Per the germline V gene, CDR1 is SGHKS and CDR2 is YYEKEE (reference sequence). V was trimmed by 5 bases and J by 11 bases, leaving 15 bases between them. The clonotype comes from an adult who received the AZD1222 COVID-19 vaccine. This sample comprised peripheral blood, obtained 28 days after the second AZD1222 dose. The chain couples TRBV5-5 to TRBJ2-3; D perhaps matches TRBD2 (5 bases). In DNA form, the CDR3 reads TGTGCCAGCAGGAGGGCCCTACCTAAGCAGTATTTT. Protein product: CASRRALPKQYF. The full variable domain, in which reference TRBV5-5 and TRBJ2-3 provide the parts outside the CDR3, is DAGVTQSPTHLIKTRGQQVTLRCSPISGHKSVSWYQQVLGQGPQFIFQYYEKEERGRGNFPDRFSARQFPNYSSELNVNALLLGDSALYLCASRRALPKQYFGPGTRLTVL.